This TCR beta chain was sequenced during a study of shared clonotypes between healthy human individuals. In the study overall: Researchers assigned three CD4 naive, three CD4 memory, two CD8 naive and one CD8 memory plate to each donor.

Study-wide results and caveats: Despite large depth, sorted-subset datasets appeared incompletely sequenced. Estimated richness was generally greater in naive than memory subsets.

Germline CDR1 LNHDA, CDR2 SQIVND (reference sequence). Trimming shortened V by 2 bases and J by 3 bases, and 17 bases separated the two germline ends. This CDR3 is built from 17 residues. To note about this clone: What it binds is unknown.

Profiling relied on immunoSEQ multiplex PCR, and the TCRdb table lists in-frame clones only, not all of them. Among around 1.1 million clones listed, roughly 77% were seen once. Each sample came from a Caucasian adult donor living in Nashville, Tennessee. V usage is TRBV19 and J usage is TRBJ1-5; weak D call: TRBD1 (5 bases). The TCR comes from a man in his late teens or twenties in good health. Some clones in this sample may be carry-over from other donors' samples. Sequencing was done on a sample of memory CD4+ T cells from PBMCs. Subset denoted: CD45RA-negative fraction. The CDR3 here is CASSIRNGKGINQPQHF. In nucleotides, the CDR3 is TGTGCCAGTAGTATAAGGAATGGGAAGGGGATCAATCAGCCCCAGCATTTT.